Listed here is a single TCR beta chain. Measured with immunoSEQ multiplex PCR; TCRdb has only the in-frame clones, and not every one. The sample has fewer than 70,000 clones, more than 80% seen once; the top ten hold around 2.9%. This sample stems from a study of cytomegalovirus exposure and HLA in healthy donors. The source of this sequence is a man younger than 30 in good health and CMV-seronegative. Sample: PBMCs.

CDR3 DNA: TGTGCCAGCACCCCCAGCTCCTACGAGCAGTACTTC. This translates into CASTPSSYEQYF. The chain employs TRBV6-5 and TRBJ2-7; D gene unclear. Per the germline V gene, CDR1 is MNHEY and CDR2 is SVGAGI. V lost 7 bases, J lost 0 bases, and 7 bases lay in between. This CDR3 is 12 amino acids long.